This T cell receptor (beta chain) was identified during a study of control samples from healthy donors and cancer patients. CDR1 is MNHNS and CDR2 is SASEGT in the germline V gene. The CDR3 runs 12 residues. Trimming cost V 3 bases and J 8 bases, with 7 bases left between them. The protocol was immunoSEQ multiplex PCR, while the TCRdb copy is restricted to in-frame clones and leaves out a portion. The sample comprises approximately 97,000 clones, around four fifths of which are singletons, and around 20% rests with the top ten. Source material: blood. V usage is TRBV6-1 and J usage is TRBJ1-4; D unclear. The receptor comes from a young man in good health. The CDR3 spells CASSELGEKLFF. The CDR3 nucleotides are TGTGCCAGCAGTGAGTTGGGGGAAAAACTGTTTTTT.